A selection of T cell receptor beta chains follows, all from one sample in a study of cytomegalovirus exposure and HLA in healthy donors. The data were produced by immunoSEQ multiplex PCR, yet TCRdb's version contains in-frame clones alone and is incomplete. The sample lists about 160,000 clones, approximately 87% occurring once. The sequenced material came from PBMCs. The receptors come from a woman between 25 and 40 years old in good health and CMV-seronegative. The CDR3 runs from the conserved cysteine through the conserved F or W.

>TRBV27|TRBJ2-7
CASSLFTGSYGEQYF
>TRBV5-6|TRBJ2-7
CASSYWDRRYEQYF
>TRBV9|TRBJ2-7
CASSPKVEGRVYEQYF
>TRBV25-1|TRBJ2-5
CASRIGGIQETQYF
>TRBV6-4|TRBJ2-1
CASSDSGTAPYNEQFF
>TRBV29-1|TRBJ2-6
CSVLTRRYSGANVLTF
>TRBV29-1|TRBJ2-1
CSVTGASRYNEQFF
>TRBV27|TRBJ1-5
CASRENSLSGQPQHF
>TRBV7-9|TRBJ1-2
CASSRTGYYGYTF
>TRBV5-6|TRBJ2-1
CASSEGSGGARNEQFF
>TRBV30|TRBJ2-1
CAWSEGLNSYNEQFF
>TRBV21-1|TRBJ2-6
CASSKNGQGVTGANVLTF
>TRBV27|TRBJ2-7
CASSPGQGAYEQYF
>TRBV7-2|TRBJ1-6
CASSRGNSPLHF
>TRBV5-1|TRBJ2-7
CASSGTMEGEQYF
>TRBV28|TRBJ1-5
CASSLVRNQPQHF
>TRBV5-4|TRBJ2-3
CASTQGLAGGTDTQYF
>TRBV15|TRBJ2-7
CATSSHPGQGAGEQYF
>TRBV6-5|TRBJ1-5
CASSYSGPGQPQHF
>TRBV6-5|TRBJ2-1
CASRVSAGVFNEQFF
>TRBV5-4|TRBJ2-2
CASSAGTSVNTGELFF
>TRBV4-3|TRBJ2-1
CASSQVQTEQFF
>TRBV6-5|TRBJ2-5
CASSLLSQETQYF
>TRBV6-5|TRBJ2-7
CASRQTGTKGYEQYF
>TRBV18|TRBJ2-7
CASSLDKQTSYEQYF
>TRBV19|TRBJ1-5
CASSIIIGGNQPQHF
>TRBV5-1|TRBJ2-7
CASSFGQGGYEQYF
>TRBV6-1|TRBJ2-2
CASLPDRPNTGELFF
>TRBV4-2|TRBJ2-5
CASSQPGGAETQYF
>TRBV27|TRBJ2-2
CASSFSTGELFF
>TRBV2|TRBJ2-3
CASSDGSGRTDTQYF
>TRBV6-5|TRBJ1-5
CASRLHRDPNQPQHF
>TRBV9|TRBJ2-1
CASSPGTSSYNEQFF
>TRBV6-1|TRBJ1-6
CASRGVSNSPLHF
>TRBV4-3|TRBJ2-7
CASSPRLDYYEQYF
>TRBV11-3|TRBJ2-2
CASSPGVDRGRNGELFF
>TRBV7-2|TRBJ1-2
CASSLWRARYGYTF
>TRBV7-8|TRBJ2-7
CASSLGDRESEQYF
>TRBV2|TRBJ1-5
CASNGQGVNQPQHF
>TRBV27|TRBJ2-7
CASSWGSGPSYEQYF
>TRBV5-1|TRBJ2-1
CASWTGASYNEQFF
>TRBV6-5|TRBJ2-1
CASRTTGEQFF
>TRBV5-6|TRBJ1-5
CASSLGPSYNQPQHF
>TRBV10-3|TRBJ2-1
CAISDPNPRLASYNEQFF
>TRBV10-3|TRBJ2-1
CAIRGSGGPYNEQFF
>TRBV5-6|TRBJ2-2
CASSLFSGELFF
>TRBV27|TRBJ2-2
CASSLEAYGELFF
>TRBV7-9|TRBJ2-1
CASGSREPTTSDNEQFF
>TRBV5-5|TRBJ1-5
CASSLRAGGSQPQHF
>TRBV6-1|TRBJ2-4
CASGESGTLGEYF
>TRBV29-1|TRBJ1-1
CSVVSGLLNTEAFF
>TRBV13|TRBJ2-7
CASSPTRQRTYEQYF
>TRBV11-2|TRBJ2-4
CASSLVSGAKNIQYF
>TRBV7-7|TRBJ2-1
CASSFRGGSEQFF
>TRBV28|TRBJ2-4
CASSWWVSKNIQYF
>TRBV29-1|TRBJ1-1
CSADRGQGTEAFF
>TRBV6-6|TRBJ1-5
CASSYMQGSNQPQHF
>TRBV7-9|TRBJ1-1
CASSSYRDREMNTEAFF
>TRBV19|TRBJ1-2
CASSKDSNYGYTF
>TRBV30|TRBJ2-7
CAWSVKYEQYF